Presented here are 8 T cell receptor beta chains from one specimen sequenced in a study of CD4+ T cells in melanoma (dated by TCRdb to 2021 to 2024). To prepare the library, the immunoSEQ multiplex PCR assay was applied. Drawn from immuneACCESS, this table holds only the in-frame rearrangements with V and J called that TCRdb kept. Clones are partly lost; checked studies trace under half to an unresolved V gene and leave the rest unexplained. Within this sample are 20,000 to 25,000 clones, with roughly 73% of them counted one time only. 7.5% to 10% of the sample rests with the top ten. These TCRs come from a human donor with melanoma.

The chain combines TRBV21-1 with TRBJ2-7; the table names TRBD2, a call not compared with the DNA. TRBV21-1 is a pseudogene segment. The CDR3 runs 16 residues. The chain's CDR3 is CASSKGLAGAPYEQYF. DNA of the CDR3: TGTGCCAGCAGCAAGGGACTAGCGGGGGCTCCCTACGAGCAGTACTTC.

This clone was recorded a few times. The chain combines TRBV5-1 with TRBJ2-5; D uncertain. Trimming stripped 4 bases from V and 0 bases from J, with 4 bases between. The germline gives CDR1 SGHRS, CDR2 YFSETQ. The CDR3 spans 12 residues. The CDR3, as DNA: TGCGCCAGCAGCCTGTACCAAGAGACCCAGTACTTC. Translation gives CASSLYQETQYF.

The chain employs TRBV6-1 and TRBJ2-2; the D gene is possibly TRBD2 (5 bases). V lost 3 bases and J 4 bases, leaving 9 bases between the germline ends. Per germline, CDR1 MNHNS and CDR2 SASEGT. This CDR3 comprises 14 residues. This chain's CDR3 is CASSEPRGTGELFF. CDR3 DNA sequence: TGTGCCAGCAGTGAGCCCCGGGGCACCGGGGAGCTGTTTTTT.

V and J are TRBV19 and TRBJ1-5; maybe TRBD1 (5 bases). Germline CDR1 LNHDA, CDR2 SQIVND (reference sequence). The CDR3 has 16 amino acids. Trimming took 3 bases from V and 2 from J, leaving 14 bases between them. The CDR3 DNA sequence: TGTGCCAGTAGTATGGGGGGGACGCTAGGCAATCAGCCCCAGCATTTT. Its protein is CASSMGGTLGNQPQHF. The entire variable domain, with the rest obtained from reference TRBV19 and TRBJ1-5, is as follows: DGGITQSPKYLFRKEGQNVTLSCEQNLNHDAMYWYRQDPGQGLRLIYYSQIVNDFQKGDIAEGYSVSREKKESFPLTVTSAQKNPTAFYLCASSMGGTLGNQPQHFGDGTRLSIL.

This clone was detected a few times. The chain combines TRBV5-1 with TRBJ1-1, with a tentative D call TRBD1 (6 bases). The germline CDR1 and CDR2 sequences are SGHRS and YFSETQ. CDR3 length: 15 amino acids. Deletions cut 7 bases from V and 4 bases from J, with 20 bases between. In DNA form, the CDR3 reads TGCGCCAGCGTTAGAGGGGGAGAGGGGGGCACTGAAGCTTTCTTT. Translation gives CASVRGGEGGTEAFF.

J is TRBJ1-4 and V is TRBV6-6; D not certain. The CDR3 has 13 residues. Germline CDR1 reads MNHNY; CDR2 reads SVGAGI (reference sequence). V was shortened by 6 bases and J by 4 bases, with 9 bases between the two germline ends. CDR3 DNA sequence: TGTGCCAGCAGGGCCCGTAGTAATGAAAAACTGTTTTTT. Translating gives CASRARSNEKLFF.

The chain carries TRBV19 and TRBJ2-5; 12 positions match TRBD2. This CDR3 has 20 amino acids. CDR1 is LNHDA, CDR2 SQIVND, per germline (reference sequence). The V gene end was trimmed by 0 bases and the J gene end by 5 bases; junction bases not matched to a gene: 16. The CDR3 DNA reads TGTGCCAGTAGTATAGAGGCCCCCCGAGGACTAGCGGGGTTAGAGGAGACCCAGTACTTC. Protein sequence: CASSIEAPRGLAGLEETQYF.

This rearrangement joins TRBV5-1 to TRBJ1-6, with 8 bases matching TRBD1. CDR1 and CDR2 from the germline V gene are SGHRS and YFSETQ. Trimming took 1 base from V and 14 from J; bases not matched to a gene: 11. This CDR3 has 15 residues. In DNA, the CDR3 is TGCGCCAGCAGCTTGTCGGGACAGGTCGGTGGAACCCTCCACTTT. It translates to CASSLSGQVGGTLHF.